The rows below give T cell receptor beta chains drawn from one sample of a study of cytotoxic CD8 clonotypes in ibrutinib-treated CLL. The method was immunoSEQ multiplex PCR; TCRdb's version includes in-frame clones alone and lacks a portion of them. The sample records over 150,000 clones, 81% being singletons. The material sequenced was PBMCs, taken after 12 months of ibrutinib treatment. The receptors were sampled from a human donor with chronic lymphocytic leukemia. CDR3s include the opening cysteine and the closing phenylalanine or tryptophan. The D gene is left open where the match is weak. The size of a clone is reported for some rows only, either as once, few or many, or as a class for expanded clones.

-	-	TRBV6-5	TRBJ1-2	13	TGTGCCAGCAGTTACAAGGGGAGTAACGGCTACACCTTC	CASSYKGSNGYTF
-	-	TRBV7-2	TRBJ2-7	12	TGTGCCAGCAGCTTTGTCGGGGCGGAGCAGTACTTC	CASSFVGAEQYF
TRBD1	once	TRBV6-5	TRBJ2-7	14	TGTGCCAGCAGCCTCAGGACAGGGAATAACGGGCAGTACTTC	CASSLRTGNNGQYF
TRBD1	-	TRBV9	TRBJ2-2	15	TGTGCCAGCAGCGTTCCGGCAGGGGGCACCGGGGAGCTGTTTTTT	CASSVPAGGTGELFF
-	-	TRBV14	TRBJ2-5	16	TGTGCCAGCAGCCACGGGACCTTCCGCAGGCAAGAGACCCAGTACTTC	CASSHGTFRRQETQYF
-	-	TRBV5-1	TRBJ2-7	13	TGCGCCAGCAGCTTGTGGGCAGACTACGAGCAGTACTTC	CASSLWADYEQYF
-	once	TRBV7-2	TRBJ1-3	15	TGTGCCAGCAGCTTAGACGGGGCTACTGGAAACACCATATATTTT	CASSLDGATGNTIYF
-	few	TRBV18	TRBJ2-6	14	TGTGCCAGCTCACCAAAAGACGGGGCCAACGTCCTGACTTTC	CASSPKDGANVLTF
-	-	TRBV28	TRBJ1-2	14	TGTGCCAGCAGTTTATACGACCGGATCTATGGCTACACCTTC	CASSLYDRIYGYTF
-	-	TRBV4-3	TRBJ2-3	15	TGCGCCAGCAGCCAAGGACAGTCCCCCACAGATACGCAGTATTTT	CASSQGQSPTDTQYF
-	-	TRBV30	TRBJ1-1	11	TGTGCCTGGAGGGAGAACACTGAAGCTTTCTTT	CAWRENTEAFF
TRBD2	-	TRBV4-2	TRBJ2-5	19	TGTGCCAGCAGCCAACTCGGGACTAGCGGGAGGGGGAGACAAGAGACCCAGTACTTC	CASSQLGTSGRGRQETQYF
-	-	TRBV5-8	TRBJ2-2	13	TGTGCCAGCAGCTTAGGGTACACCGGGGAGCTGTTTTTT	CASSLGYTGELFF
TRBD2	-	TRBV10-3	TRBJ2-1	18	TGTGCCATCAGTCTTGGACTAGCGGGGGTTCGAAAATACAATGAGCAGTTCTTC	CAISLGLAGVRKYNEQFF
TRBD2	-	TRBV6-4	TRBJ2-1	12	TGTGCCAGCAGCCTCTCTAGCGGTGAGCAGTTCTTC	CASSLSSGEQFF
TRBD1	-	TRBV7-6	TRBJ1-4	16	TGTGCCAGCAGGCAACAGGGGGGTCCAACTAATGAAAAACTGTTTTTT	CASRQQGGPTNEKLFF
-	-	TRBV19	TRBJ1-5	17	TGTGCCAGTAGTCTTTATCCATCCGGGACACAAAATCAGCCCCAGCATTTT	CASSLYPSGTQNQPQHF
-	-	TRBV28	TRBJ1-1	15	TGTGCCAGCAGTCCAATGCGGGGCGGGGGCACTGAAGCTTTCTTT	CASSPMRGGGTEAFF
TRBD2	-	TRBV29-1	TRBJ2-7	16	TGCAGCGTGATGGGACTAGCGGGGGGGAGCTCCTACGAGCAGTACTTC	CSVMGLAGGSSYEQYF
TRBD1	-	TRBV5-5	TRBJ2-7	14	TGTGCCAGCAGACCGGGACAGGGGTCCTACGAGCAGTACTTC	CASRPGQGSYEQYF
TRBD2	-	TRBV5-1	TRBJ2-5	16	TGCGCCAGCAGCTTTAGCGGGGGCACCCCACAAGAGACCCAGTACTTC	CASSFSGGTPQETQYF
TRBD1	-	TRBV5-4	TRBJ2-7	14	TGTGCCAGCAGCCTAAGACAGGGGAGCCACGAGCAGTACTTC	CASSLRQGSHEQYF
-	-	TRBV30	TRBJ1-2	14	TGTGCCTGGAGGATAGGGGGGTTTTTAAATGGCTACACCTTC	CAWRIGGFLNGYTF
-	once	TRBV29-1	TRBJ1-1	10	TGCAGCGCACGTAACACTGAAGCTTTCTTT	CSARNTEAFF
-	-	TRBV5-1	TRBJ2-3	14	TGCGCCAGCAGCCTGTCTCCGAACACAGATACGCAGTATTTT	CASSLSPNTDTQYF
TRBD2	-	TRBV4-1	TRBJ2-7	16	TGCGCCAGCAGCCAAGGGGGAGGGCGGGACTCCTACGAGCAGTACTTC	CASSQGGGRDSYEQYF
-	few	TRBV11-2	TRBJ2-7	16	TGTGCCAGCAGGTCCGTGAGGGCAGGGGTTCCCGACGAGCAGTACTTC	CASRSVRAGVPDEQYF
-	-	TRBV10-2	TRBJ1-1	14	TGCGCCAGCAGCTACAGAGAGTCGGGCACTGAAGCTTTCTTT	CASSYRESGTEAFF
TRBD1	-	TRBV28	TRBJ1-1	15	TGTGCCAGCAGTTCACCAGGACAGGGTTGGACTGAAGCTTTCTTT	CASSSPGQGWTEAFF
TRBD1	-	TRBV14	TRBJ2-1	20	TGTGCCAGCAGCCAGAGAAAGGGACAGGGGGGTTTAGGCTCCTACAATGAGCAGTTCTTC	CASSQRKGQGGLGSYNEQFF
-	-	TRBV14	TRBJ1-3	16	TGTGCCAGCAGCCAAGATACTTGGTACTCTGGAAACACCATATATTTT	CASSQDTWYSGNTIYF
TRBD1	-	TRBV7-7	TRBJ2-7	20	TGTGCCAGCAGCTTAGCGCGGGGACAGGCCGTGCAGGAGCTACTCTACGAGCAGTACTTC	CASSLARGQAVQELLYEQYF
-	-	TRBV18	TRBJ1-2	15	TGTGCCAGCTCACCAGGGACATCCGCTAACTATGGCTACACCTTC	CASSPGTSANYGYTF
-	few	TRBV4-2	TRBJ1-4	15	TGTGCCAGCAGCCAAGCAGCAGGGTATGAGGAAAAACTGTTTTTT	CASSQAAGYEEKLFF
-	-	TRBV6-1	TRBJ2-1	14	TGTGCCAGCATGTTGGAGCGGACATACAATGAGCAGTTCTTC	CASMLERTYNEQFF
TRBD1	-	TRBV28	TRBJ1-5	16	TGTGCCGGCAGTCTACAGGGGGGCTATAGCAATCAGCCCCAGCATTTT	CAGSLQGGYSNQPQHF
TRBD2	-	TRBV4-3	TRBJ2-7	14	TGCGCCAGCAGCCAAGCTCCGGGAGGCTACGAGCAGTACTTC	CASSQAPGGYEQYF
-	-	TRBV5-1	TRBJ1-2	14	TGCGCCAGCAGCTTGCAGGAGACTAACTATGGCTACACCTTC	CASSLQETNYGYTF
-	-	TRBV6-1	TRBJ1-5	14	TGTGCCAGCAGTGTGCCGGAGCACAATCAGCCCCAGCATTTT	CASSVPEHNQPQHF
-	-	TRBV6-1	TRBJ2-2	15	TGTGCCAGCAGTGAATATATTAAGGTGCCCGGGGAGCTGTTTTTT	CASSEYIKVPGELFF
-	-	TRBV27	TRBJ2-7	15	TGTGCCAGCAGTTTACAACAAACAGAACCCTACGAGCAGTACTTC	CASSLQQTEPYEQYF
TRBD1	-	TRBV18	TRBJ2-7	15	TGTGCCAGCTCACCAAGGACAGGGGGCCGGTGGGAGCAGTACTTC	CASSPRTGGRWEQYF
TRBD1	-	TRBV6-6	TRBJ1-2	12	TGTGCCAGCAGTCCGGACAGGGGAGGCTACACCTTC	CASSPDRGGYTF
-	-	TRBV5-4	TRBJ2-2	16	TGTGCCAGCAGCTTAGACCTGGGGGCGAGCACCGGGGAGCTGTTTTTT	CASSLDLGASTGELFF
-	-	TRBV2	TRBJ1-1	14	TGTGCCAGCAGAGAACAGCCTATGAACACTGAAGCTTTCTTT	CASREQPMNTEAFF
TRBD1	-	TRBV4-3	TRBJ1-6	17	TGCGCCAGCAGCCAGGAATCCGGGACAGCTAACTTTTCACCCCTCCACTTT	CASSQESGTANFSPLHF
-	few	TRBV28	TRBJ2-7	15	TGTGCCAGCAGAGAGGGTCCCCGGAGGGCCTACGAGCAGTACTTC	CASREGPRRAYEQYF
-	few	TRBV28	TRBJ2-1	12	TGTGCCAGCAGTTTTTTAGCAGGGGAGCAGTTCTTC	CASSFLAGEQFF
-	-	TRBV7-6	TRBJ1-1	14	TGTGCCAGCAGCTTTGGGACACCGAACACTGAAGCTTTCTTT	CASSFGTPNTEAFF
-	-	TRBV29-1	TRBJ2-1	17	TGCAGCGTTGAAGCCTCTCAGGACCCTGGCTGGTACAATGAGCAGTTCTTC	CSVEASQDPGWYNEQFF
TRBD1	-	TRBV19	TRBJ1-1	14	TGTGCCAGTAGTACAGGGGGCGGAAACCCTGAAGCTTTCTTT	CASSTGGGNPEAFF
-	-	TRBV30	TRBJ2-1	13	TGTGCCTGGAGTGTTCCCCTTCGGGGTGAGCAGTTCTTC	CAWSVPLRGEQFF
TRBD1	-	TRBV7-8	TRBJ1-2	14	TGTGCCAGCAGCTCGACGACAGGGAATTATGGCTACACCTTC	CASSSTTGNYGYTF
-	-	TRBV10-3	TRBJ1-5	13	TGTGCCGCCTGTACGGGGTATGATCAGCCCCAGCATTTT	CAACTGYDQPQHF
TRBD2	-	TRBV27	TRBJ2-2	16	TGTGCCAGCAGTTTTGGGGGGAGGGTAAACACCGGGGAGCTGTTTTTT	CASSFGGRVNTGELFF